These 17 T cell receptor beta chains originate from one sample sequenced in a study of STAT5B mutations in CD4+ large granular lymphocyte leukemia. The repertoire was sequenced with immunoSEQ multiplex PCR; TCRdb's copy has only in-frame clones and lacks some. The data hold about 40,000 clones, with roughly 80% observed a single time. The sample comprised CD4+ T cells from blood buffy coats. The receptors were gathered from a human donor in good health.

V is TRBV11-2 and J is TRBJ2-2; D gene unclear. Germline CDR1 is SGHAT and CDR2 is FQNNGV. Trimming removed 2 bases from V and 4 bases from J, with 5 bases in between. The CDR3 loop spans 13 amino acids. CDR3 amino acids: CASSLSFTGELFF. Here the CDR3 DNA reads TGTGCCAGCAGCTTAAGTTTCACCGGGGAGCTGTTTTTT.

V usage is TRBV7-2 and J usage is TRBJ1-5; D is unclear. CDR1 SGHTA and CDR2 FQGNSA come from the germline V gene. The V and J ends lost 0 bases and 1 base respectively, with 7 bases between them. The CDR3 is 15 amino acids. The CDR3 here is CASSLADGSNQPQHF. The CDR3 DNA sequence: TGTGCCAGCAGCTTAGCCGACGGGAGCAATCAGCCCCAGCATTTT. Complete variable domain (other parts from reference TRBV7-2 and TRBJ1-5): GAGVSQSPSNKVTEKGKDVELRCDPISGHTALYWYRQSLGQGLEFLIYFQGNSAPDKSGLPSDRFSAERTGGSVSTLTIQRTQQEDSAVYLCASSLADGSNQPQHFGDGTRLSIL.

The chain links TRBV29-1 to TRBJ2-6; no definite D call. The germline V and J ends were trimmed by 6 bases and 0 bases, with 18 bases remaining between them. From germline, CDR1 is SQVTM and CDR2 ANQGSEA. The CDR3 is made up of 17 amino acids. The CDR3 sequence is CSVPLPGLSSGANVLTF. The CDR3 bases are TGCAGCGTCCCCTTGCCCGGTCTGAGCTCTGGGGCCAACGTCCTGACTTTC.

The chain recombines TRBV19 with TRBJ1-4, with D unresolved. The CDR3 runs 15 residues. The ends were cut back, 3 bases at V and 0 bases at J, with 8 bases in the middle. Germline loops: CDR1 LNHDA, CDR2 SQIVND (reference sequence). The CDR3 sequence: CASSIGSATNEKLFF. CDR3 sequence (DNA): TGTGCCAGTAGTATTGGGTCTGCAACTAATGAAAAACTGTTTTTT. Supplemented by reference TRBV19 and TRBJ1-4, the full variable domain reads DGGITQSPKYLFRKEGQNVTLSCEQNLNHDAMYWYRQDPGQGLRLIYYSQIVNDFQKGDIAEGYSVSREKKESFPLTVTSAQKNPTAFYLCASSIGSATNEKLFFGSGTQLSVL.

The chain recombines TRBV7-8 with TRBJ2-5, with 15 bases fitting TRBD2. Germline CDR1 and CDR2: SGHVS and FQNEAQ. CDR3 length: 16 amino acids. V was pared by 5 bases and J by 5 bases, with 6 bases of the junction left unmatched. The CDR3 reads CASSVPGTSGRETQYF. CDR3 nucleotides: TGTGCCAGCAGCGTACCCGGGACTAGCGGGAGGGAGACCCAGTACTTC.

This clone was seen only a few times. One end of the junction fails to match germline, which may point to a read error. The chain uses TRBV2 and TRBJ1-2; a possible D gene is TRBD1 (6 bases). CDR1 is SNHLY and CDR2 is FYNNEI in the germline V gene. CDR3 length equals 12 residues. CDR3 protein: CASTNEDSRRSF. CDR3 DNA sequence: TGTGCCAGCACTAATGAGGACAGCCGTCGTTCCTTC. Supplemented by reference TRBV2 and TRBJ1-2, the full variable domain reads EPEVTQTPSHQVTQMGQEVILRCVPISNHLYFYWYRQILGQKVEFLVSFYNNEISEKSEIFDDQFSVERPDGSNFTLKIRSTKLEDSAMYFCASTNEDSRRSFGSGTRLTVV.

The chain employs TRBV7-9 and TRBJ2-3; no reliable D call. CDR1 and CDR2 from the germline V gene are SEHNR and FQNEAQ (reference sequence). This CDR3 has 13 residues. With 1 base removed from V and 4 bases from J, the gap between germline ends came to 6 bases. The CDR3 spells CASSLGAPDTQYF. CDR3 DNA: TGTGCCAGCAGCTTAGGAGCCCCAGATACGCAGTATTTT.

This clone has a handful of counts. The genes are TRBV5-4 and TRBJ1-2, with 9 bases aligning to TRBD1. The ends lost 2 bases at V and 5 bases at J; junction bases unmatched: 7. Per germline, CDR1 SGHNT and CDR2 YYREEE (reference sequence). This CDR3 spans 15 amino acids. The CDR3 sequence: CASSLTGGGRYGYTF. In DNA, the CDR3 is TGTGCCAGCAGCTTAACAGGGGGCGGACGGTATGGCTACACCTTC.

Only one count was recorded for this clone. The V gene is TRBV6-5, the J gene TRBJ1-2, with TRBD1 as a possible D gene (6 bases). The CDR3 contains 12 residues. Trimming left V 6 bases short and J 5 bases short, with 10 bases between. The V gene's germline CDR1 is MNHEY and CDR2 SVGAGI. For the CDR3, the DNA is TGTGCCAGCAGGAACAGGGTTTATGGCTACACCTTC. Amino acid sequence: CASRNRVYGYTF.

This chain links TRBV27 with TRBJ2-5; TRBD2 might be the D (5 bases). Germline V gene sequence: CDR1 MNHEY, CDR2 SMNVEV (reference sequence). With 5 bases removed from V and 4 bases from J, the gap between germline ends came to 14 bases. CDR3 length: 14 amino acids. This CDR3 reads CASSQRPLGETQYF. CDR3 DNA: TGTGCCAGCAGTCAGCGGCCCCTGGGAGAGACCCAGTACTTC.

The table lists this clone with a few counts. The chain carries TRBV4-1 and TRBJ1-5; 8 nucleotides match TRBD1. In germline, CDR1 is MGHRA, CDR2 YSYEKL. The CDR3 totals 15 residues. V gave up 4 bases and J gave up 5 bases; unmatched junction bases: 7. The CDR3 sequence is CASSPTDREDQPQHF. CDR3 nucleotides: TGCGCCAGCAGCCCAACGGACAGGGAGGATCAGCCCCAGCATTTT.

V and J are TRBV7-2 and TRBJ2-5; TRBD2 might be the D (6 bases). Germline CDR1 SGHTA, CDR2 FQGNSA. CDR3 length equals 15 residues. V shed 2 bases and J shed 5 bases, with 15 bases lying between them. The CDR3 region is CASSLIRSGRETQYF. CDR3 coding DNA: TGTGCCAGCAGCTTAATAAGAAGCGGGCGGGAGACCCAGTACTTC.

The rearrangement links TRBV2 to TRBJ1-4; 8 nucleotides align to TRBD1. CDR1 is SNHLY, CDR2 FYNNEI, per germline. After removal of 5 bases from V and 8 bases from J, the junction contained 13 bases not matched to a gene. The CDR3 extends over 16 amino acids. The CDR3 region has the DNA TGTGCCAGCAGTACGTACGGCGGACAGGGTGGGGAAAAACTGTTTTTT. This gives the protein CASSTYGGQGGEKLFF.

The V call is TRBV15, the J call TRBJ2-2; D is undetermined. V lost 0 bases to trimming and J lost 4 bases, with 9 bases between them. Germline V gene data show CDR1 as LNHNV and CDR2 as YYDKDF (reference sequence). This CDR3 comprises 15 residues. The CDR3 spells CATSRDVPSTGELFF. The CDR3 coding sequence is TGTGCCACCAGCAGAGATGTTCCCAGCACCGGGGAGCTGTTTTTT.

This clone appeared a single time. The CDR3 is CASSLGGQSYEQYF. The CDR3 DNA follows: TGTGCCAGCAGCTTAGGCGGACAGTCCTACGAGCAGTACTTC. The chain couples TRBV11-2 to TRBJ2-7, with D tentatively TRBD1 (6 bases). From germline, CDR1 is SGHAT and CDR2 FQNNGV. The V gene lost 1 base and the J gene lost 1 base, with 8 bases spanning the gap. The CDR3 extends over 14 amino acids. The full variable domain, its missing parts supplied by reference TRBV11-2 and TRBJ2-7, is EAGVAQSPRYKIIEKRQSVAFWCNPISGHATLYWYQQILGQGPKLLIQFQNNGVVDDSQLPKDRFSAERLKGVDSTLKIQPAKLEDSAVYLCASSLGGQSYEQYFGPGTRLTVT.

This rearrangement joins TRBV10-3 to TRBJ1-5; D is uncertain. The V and J ends lost 11 bases and 0 bases respectively, with 11 bases between them. Germline V lookup: CDR1 ENHRY, CDR2 SYGVKD. The CDR3 consists of 13 residues. The CDR3, as DNA: TGTGCCTCCCGCCTGGATAGCAATCAGCCCCAGCATTTT. Its translation: CASRLDSNQPQHF.

The genes are TRBV9 and TRBJ2-1, with 7 bases fitting TRBD1. Germline values: CDR1 SGDLS, CDR2 YYNGEE. Trimming took 0 bases from V and 4 from J; bases not matched to a gene: 19. This CDR3 region has 20 residues. In DNA, the CDR3 is TGTGCCAGCAGCGTAGGAGAGGGCCATCAGGGGGTGAGGGCTTACAATGAGCAGTTCTTC. Encoded protein: CASSVGEGHQGVRAYNEQFF.